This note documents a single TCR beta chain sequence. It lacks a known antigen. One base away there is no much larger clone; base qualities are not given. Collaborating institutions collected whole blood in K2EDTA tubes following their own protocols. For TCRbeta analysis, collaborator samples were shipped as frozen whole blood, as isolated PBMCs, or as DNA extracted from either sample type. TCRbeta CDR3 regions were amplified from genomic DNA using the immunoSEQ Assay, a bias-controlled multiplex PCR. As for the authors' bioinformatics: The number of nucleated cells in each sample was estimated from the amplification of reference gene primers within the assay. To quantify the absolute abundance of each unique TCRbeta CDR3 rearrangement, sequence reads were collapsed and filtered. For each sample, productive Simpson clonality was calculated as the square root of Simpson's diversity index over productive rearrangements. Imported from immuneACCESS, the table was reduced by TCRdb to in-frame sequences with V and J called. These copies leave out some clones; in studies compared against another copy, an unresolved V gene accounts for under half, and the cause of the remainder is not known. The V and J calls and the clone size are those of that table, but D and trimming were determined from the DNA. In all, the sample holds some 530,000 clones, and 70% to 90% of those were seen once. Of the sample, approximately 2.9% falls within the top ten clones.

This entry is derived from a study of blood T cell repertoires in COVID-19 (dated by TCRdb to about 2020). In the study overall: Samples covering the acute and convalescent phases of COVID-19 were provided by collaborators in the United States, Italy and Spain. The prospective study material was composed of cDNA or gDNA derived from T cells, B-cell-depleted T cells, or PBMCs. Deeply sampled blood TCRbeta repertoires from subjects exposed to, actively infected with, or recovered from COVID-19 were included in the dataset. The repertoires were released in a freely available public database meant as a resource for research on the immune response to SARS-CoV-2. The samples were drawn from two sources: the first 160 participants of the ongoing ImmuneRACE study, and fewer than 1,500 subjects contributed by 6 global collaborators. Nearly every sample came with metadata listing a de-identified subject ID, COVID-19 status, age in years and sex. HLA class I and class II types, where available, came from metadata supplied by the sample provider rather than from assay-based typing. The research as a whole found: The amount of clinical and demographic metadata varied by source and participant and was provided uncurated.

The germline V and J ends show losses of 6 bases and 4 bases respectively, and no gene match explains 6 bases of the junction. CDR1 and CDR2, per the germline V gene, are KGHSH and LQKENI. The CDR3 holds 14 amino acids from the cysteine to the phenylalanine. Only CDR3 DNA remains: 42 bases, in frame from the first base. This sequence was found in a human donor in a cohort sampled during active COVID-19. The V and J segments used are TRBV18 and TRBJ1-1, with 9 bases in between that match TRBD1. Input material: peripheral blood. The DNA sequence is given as TGTGCCAGCTCCGGACAGGGGTTGGGCACTGAAGCTTTCTTT. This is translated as CASSGQGLGTEAFF.